A selection of T cell receptor beta chains follows, all from one sample in a study of CD8 T cells in ankylosing spondylitis. Via MiXCR, TCRdb re-called the 5' RACE reads, giving one row per CDR3 protein. Counted here are roughly 180,000 distinct CDR3 sequences, 9.5% to 15% occurring once; the ten biggest clones make up 16%. What was sequenced was blood, either unsorted or a sorted T cell fraction (not recorded which). The receptors derive from a male donor with ankylosing spondylitis or in good health (not recorded which). The CDR3 runs from the conserved cysteine through the conserved F or W. Each record gives: J gene, clone size, D gene, V gene, CDR3 DNA, CDR3 protein. The D gene is left open where the match is weak. Some rows have no size entry. The others give once, few or many, or a class for an expanded clone.

TRBJ1-5 | many | TRBD1 | TRBV5-1 | TGCGCCAGCAGCCAGACAGGGGGCAATCAGCCCCAGCATTTT | CASSQTGGNQPQHF
TRBJ2-1 | NA | TRBD2 | TRBV3-1 | TGTGCCAGCAGCCCCCTGACCGGATTAGCGGGAAGCAGGCACAATGAGCAGTTCTTC | CASSPLTGLAGSRHNEQFF
TRBJ2-2 | few | NA | TRBV5-5 | TGTGCCAGCAGCTCGAGGCAAAACACCGGGGAGCTGTTTTTT | CASSSRQNTGELFF
TRBJ2-7 | few | TRBD2 | TRBV5-5 | TGTGCCAGCAGCTCTTGGACTAGCGGGACCTACGAGCAGTACTTC | CASSSWTSGTYEQYF
TRBJ2-1 | NA | NA | TRBV2 | TGTGCCAGCAGTGATGGGGTAGCCAATGAGCAGTTCTTC | CASSDGVANEQFF
TRBJ2-1 | NA | TRBD2 | TRBV12-3/TRBV12-4 | TGTGCCAGCAGTTTATGGTCTAGCGGGAGATGGTCTGAGCAGTTCTTC | CASSLWSSGRWSEQFF
TRBJ2-5 | many | TRBD1 | TRBV29-1 | TGCAGCGTTGAGCCACAGGGGGAGGCGACCCAGTACTTC | CSVEPQGEATQYF
TRBJ2-1 | few | NA | TRBV20-1 | TGCAGTGCCTTAGATGGGACACCCTCCTACAATGAGCAGTTCTTC | CSALDGTPSYNEQFF
TRBJ1-4 | NA | TRBD1 | TRBV6-5 | TGTGCCAGCAGTTACGCACAGGGGGCCCATGAAAAACTGTTTTTT | CASSYAQGAHEKLFF
TRBJ2-1 | many | TRBD2 | TRBV5-1 | TGCGCCAGTACCGGGACTAGCGGGAGGGCCGCGGGGAATGAGCAGTTCTTC | CASTGTSGRAAGNEQFF
TRBJ2-5 | NA | TRBD1 | TRBV20-1 | TGCAGTGCTAGAGATCCGGCAGGGGGCCAAGAGACCCAGTACTTC | CSARDPAGGQETQYF
TRBJ2-7 | many | NA | TRBV18 | TGTGCCAGCTCACCCTCGGGCTTCCCCTACGAGCAGTACTTC | CASSPSGFPYEQYF
TRBJ2-7 | many | TRBD2 | TRBV5-1 | TGCGCCAGCAGCACGGGACTAGCGGATTACGAGCAGTACTTC | CASSTGLADYEQYF
TRBJ1-5 | many | TRBD1 | TRBV2 | TGTGCCAGCAGTGAGGGGGAGGGGGCTTATAGCAATCAGCCCCAGCATTTT | CASSEGEGAYSNQPQHF
TRBJ1-1 | NA | NA | TRBV25-1 | TGTGCCAGCAGTGAATATGCAGGCCCGGGCACTGAAGCTTTCTTT | CASSEYAGPGTEAFF
TRBJ2-1 | few | NA | TRBV2 | TGTGCCAGCAGTGAAGGGGCTATACCATACAATGAGCAGTTCTTC | CASSEGAIPYNEQFF
TRBJ2-7 | NA | TRBD2 | TRBV27 | TGTGCCAGCAGTTTTAGCGGGTGGGGCTCCTACGAGCAGTACTTC | CASSFSGWGSYEQYF
TRBJ2-1 | few | NA | TRBV20-1 | TGCAGTGCCGTGGACAGTCCTAGCTCCTACAATGAGCAGTTCTTC | CSAVDSPSSYNEQFF